The rows below give T cell receptor beta chains drawn from one sample of a study of blood T cell repertoires in COVID-19. Measured with immunoSEQ multiplex PCR; TCRdb has only the in-frame clones, and not every one. The data show 90,000 to 110,000 clones, roughly 81% seen once. Input material: peripheral blood. The receptors were gathered from a woman between 70 and 85 years old with acute or convalescent COVID-19. The CDR3 runs from the conserved cysteine through the conserved F or W. A D gene is named only where the DNA matches it firmly. Rows may omit the clone size; those that give it use once, few, many or a size class.

D	size	V	J	DNA	CDR3
-	-	TRBV5-1	TRBJ1-6	TGCGCCAGCAGCTTGGATGGGGCCCCGGAGAATTCACCCCTCCACTTT	CASSLDGAPENSPLHF
TRBD2	-	TRBV20-1	TRBJ2-1	TGCAGTGCTAGTCGCGGGAGCTCCTACAATGAGCAGTTCTTC	CSASRGSSYNEQFF
-	-	TRBV28	TRBJ2-7	TGTGCCAGCAGTCGATCGGGGGAGGCCATCTCGGGGCAGTACTTC	CASSRSGEAISGQYF
TRBD2	-	TRBV6-6	TRBJ2-2	TGTGCCAGCAGGGCGGGACTAGTCCTTCCCAGCGGGGAGCTGTTTTTT	CASRAGLVLPSGELFF
-	-	TRBV27	TRBJ2-7	TGTGCCAGCAGTTTAACGGTGGGGGGGCCGTCCTACGAGCAGTACTTC	CASSLTVGGPSYEQYF
-	-	TRBV2	TRBJ2-1	TGTGCCAGCAGTGAAGCAAGAGCGGGTGAGCAGTTCTTC	CASSEARAGEQFF
-	-	TRBV2	TRBJ2-2	TGTGCCAGCAGTGTCAGGGGGGCGAACACCGGGGAGCTGTTTTTT	CASSVRGANTGELFF
-	-	TRBV7-2	TRBJ2-3	TGTGCCAGCAGCACTGGACTCCCGAGCACAGATACGCAGTATTTT	CASSTGLPSTDTQYF
-	-	TRBV2	TRBJ1-2	TGTGCCAGCAGTGACCGCTATGGCTACACCTTC	CASSDRYGYTF
-	-	TRBV24-1	TRBJ1-6	TGTGCCACCAGCCCTTTTAGGGGTGCACCCCTCCACTTT	CATSPFRGAPLHF
-	-	TRBV28	TRBJ1-5	TGTGCCAGCAGTTTATACCCCTCCCGACAGCAGCCCCAGCATTTT	CASSLYPSRQQPQHF
TRBD2	-	TRBV29-1	TRBJ2-1	TGCAGCGTTGCAGCCGGGACTAGCGGCGGTGATGAGCAGTTCTTC	CSVAAGTSGGDEQFF
-	-	TRBV4-3	TRBJ1-2	TGCGCCAGCAGCCAAGATCCTGGGTCCCTAGGAGGCTACACCTTC	CASSQDPGSLGGYTF
TRBD1	few	TRBV5-4	TRBJ2-5	TGTGCCAGCAGCTTAGACAGGGGAAGTCCAGAGACCCAGTACTTC	CASSLDRGSPETQYF
-	once	TRBV7-9	TRBJ2-1	TGTGCCAGCAGCTTAGCGGGGGGGGCCTACGAGCAGTTCTTC	CASSLAGGAYEQFF
-	-	TRBV27	TRBJ1-2	TGTGCCAGCACCGACGGGGGGGCTTCTGGCTACACCTTC	CASTDGGASGYTF
-	-	TRBV10-3	TRBJ1-1	TGTGCCATCAGTGAGTCGGAGGGTAGAGGGACTGAAGCTTTCTTT	CAISESEGRGTEAFF
TRBD1	-	TRBV6-6	TRBJ1-5	TGTGCCACCACACCGACAGGGCTTAGCAATCAGCCCCAGCATTTT	CATTPTGLSNQPQHF
TRBD1	-	TRBV6-2/TRBV6-3	TRBJ2-5	TGTGCCAGCAGTTGGGACAGGAGGTTGGAGACCCAGTACTTC	CASSWDRRLETQYF
-	many	TRBV5-1	TRBJ1-1	TGCGCCAGCAGCTTGGTGGAGGGAACTGAAGCTTTCTTT	CASSLVEGTEAFF
-	-	TRBV2	TRBJ1-1	TGTGCCAGCATTGGGGCGCGTGTAAAGACTGAAGCTTTCTTT	CASIGARVKTEAFF
-	-	TRBV14	TRBJ1-3	TGTGCCAGCAGCCAAGATCTCGGAGGGGTCGGAAACACCATATATTTT	CASSQDLGGVGNTIYF
-	-	TRBV28	TRBJ1-4	TGTGCCAGCAGTGAAAACACCGCAACTAATGAAAAACTGTTTTTT	CASSENTATNEKLFF
-	once	TRBV2	TRBJ2-2	TGTGCCAGCACTGGAGTAGCGTCGGACACCGGGGAGCTGTTTTTT	CASTGVASDTGELFF
TRBD2	-	TRBV15	TRBJ2-3	TGTGCCACAGTGGCGAGCGGGGTGGGGGACACAGATACGCAGTATTTT	CATVASGVGDTDTQYF
-	-	TRBV28	TRBJ1-2	TGTGCCAGCAGTCCCCATACAGAGATAAAATTCTATGGCTACACCTTC	CASSPHTEIKFYGYTF
-	-	TRBV7-8	TRBJ1-1	TGTGCCAGCAGCTTAGCGGGGGCCACTGAAGCTTTCTTT	CASSLAGATEAFF
-	-	TRBV28	TRBJ1-3	TGTGCCAGCAGTTTGATTCAGGCCACTGGAAACACCATATATTTT	CASSLIQATGNTIYF
-	-	TRBV6-6	TRBJ2-1	TGTGCCAGCAGACTCGCCCCCCTGGAGGATGAGCAGTTCTTC	CASRLAPLEDEQFF
-	-	TRBV30	TRBJ1-1	TGTGCCCGAGGCAGGGCAGGGACTGAAGCTTTCTTT	CARGRAGTEAFF
-	-	TRBV6-2/TRBV6-3	TRBJ1-1	TGTGCCAGCAGTTACTCGTGGAAAGTCGGGGGTACTGAAGCTTTCTTT	CASSYSWKVGGTEAFF
-	-	TRBV6-5	TRBJ1-2	TGTGCCAGCAGTTACTCTCAGACTCTATATGGCTACACCTTC	CASSYSQTLYGYTF
-	-	TRBV19	TRBJ2-3	TGTGCAAGTAGTAGTAGCAGAGGTCTCGATACGCAGTATTTT	CASSSSRGLDTQYF
-	-	TRBV2	TRBJ2-7	TGTGCCAGTAACATCGGAGCGTACGTCGAGCAGTACTTC	CASNIGAYVEQYF
-	-	TRBV6-4	TRBJ2-1	TGTGCCAGCAGTGAGGCAGAGGCCAATGAGCAGTTCTTC	CASSEAEANEQFF
TRBD2	few	TRBV7-2	TRBJ2-1	TGTGCCAGCAGCTCAAGGGGACTAGCGGGGCCGAATGAGCAGTTCTTC	CASSSRGLAGPNEQFF
-	-	TRBV4-1	TRBJ2-4	TGCGCCAGCAGCCAGGCCGGCAGGGTCGATATGGCCAAAAACATTCAGTACTTC	CASSQAGRVDMAKNIQYF
TRBD1	few	TRBV27	TRBJ1-2	TGTGCCAGCAGTTGGACAGGGCAGGGCTATGGCTACACCTTC	CASSWTGQGYGYTF
-	few	TRBV27	TRBJ1-4	TGTGCCAGCAGTTTACTCCGTACAGGGAGCCTGTTTTTT	CASSLLRTGSLFF
TRBD1	-	TRBV7-6	TRBJ2-2	TGTGCCAGCAGCTCCGGGACAGGGGGATACACCGGGGAGCTGTTTTTT	CASSSGTGGYTGELFF
-	-	TRBV5-1	TRBJ2-5	TGCGCCAGCAGCTTGGCGGGAAAAGAGACCCAGTACTTC	CASSLAGKETQYF
TRBD2	few	TRBV7-9	TRBJ2-3	TGTGCCAGCAGCTTCAAGGCTGGGGGGAGGGTCACAGATACGCAGTATTTT	CASSFKAGGRVTDTQYF
-	once	TRBV19	TRBJ2-2	TGTGCCAGTAGTATAGGTAACGAGCAGAACACCGGGGAGCTGTTTTTT	CASSIGNEQNTGELFF
-	-	TRBV10-3	TRBJ1-1	TGTGCCATCAAACCAGCGAGTGGGGCGAACACTGAAGCTTTCTTT	CAIKPASGANTEAFF
TRBD2	-	TRBV4-2	TRBJ2-1	TGTGCCAGCAGCCAAGATCCGGAGCGGGGCTACAATGAGCAGTTCTTC	CASSQDPERGYNEQFF
-	-	TRBV6-2/TRBV6-3	TRBJ2-1	TGTGCCAGCAGTTACTCGGCCGGGAATGAGCAGTTCTTC	CASSYSAGNEQFF
TRBD2	-	TRBV6-6	TRBJ2-7	TGTGCCAGCAGTACTAGCGGAAGGAGCTCCTACGAGCAGTACTTC	CASSTSGRSSYEQYF
-	-	TRBV12-5	TRBJ2-1	TGTGCTAGTGGTTTGGGGCTCTACAATGAGCAGTTCTTC	CASGLGLYNEQFF